This TCR beta chain appears in the sequencing data of a study of T cells in Graves' hyperthyroidism and ophthalmopathy. This clonotype showed up many times. What it binds is not known. Study findings and constraints: A median around 6.8 months before onset, the model predicted ophthalmopathy.

Germline CDR1 is SGHTA and CDR2 is FQGTGA. V gave up 1 base and J gave up 0 bases, with 8 bases separating them. There are 15 residues in the CDR3. Patients having uncontrolled infection, another autoimmune disease, pregnancy or lactation were not included. The investigators amplified TCR beta CDR3 regions from RNA transcripts. TCR CDR3 underwent first-round RT-PCR with the HTBI primer set. A single record per CDR3 protein comes from TCRdb applying MiXCR to the multiplex PCR reads. The repertoire holds 500,000 to 800,000 distinct CDR3 sequences, with more than 14% as singletons. The origin of this receptor is a woman aged 45-65 years with Graves' ophthalmopathy. The V gene is TRBV7-3, the J gene TRBJ2-3; possible D gene TRBD1, 6 bases. Sequenced input: blood. CDR3 bases: TGTGCCAGCAGCTTAAGGGGGCGTAGCACAGATACGCAGTATTTT. The encoded protein is CASSLRGRSTDTQYF.